The T cell receptor (beta chain) described here comes from a study of T cell responses to AZD1222 COVID-19 vaccine. This CDR3 is built from 17 residues. With 1 base removed from V and 2 bases from J, the gap between germline ends came to 15 bases. Germline-derived CDR1 and CDR2 are LGHDT and YNNKEL (reference sequence). TCRdb's table, derived via immunoSEQ multiplex PCR, lists solely in-frame clones and lacks some. The sample lists 200,000 or so clones; about 90% were seen once. The sample was peripheral blood, taken on day 0 of AZD1222 vaccination. V gene TRBV3-1 (or the pseudogene TRBV3-2) combines with J gene TRBJ2-1, with D perhaps being TRBD1 or TRBD2 (6 bases each). This receptor was identified in an adult in good health. CDR3 bases: TGTGCCAGCAGCCAAGTAAGAGGGGGGCCCACCTACAATGAGCAGTTCTTC. Translation: CASSQVRGGPTYNEQFF.